This T cell receptor (beta chain) is from a study of blood T cells in healthy people across ages. Together with a sample-barcoded 5' primer, a J-beta primer mix was included in a second PCR lasting roughly 6 to 12 cycles. TCRdb itself ran the 5' RACE reads through MiXCR, one entry per CDR3 protein. The table shows 1.5 million or so distinct CDR3 sequences, with about 42% occurring only once. This clonotype was observed a handful of times. Per the germline V gene, CDR1 is MGHRA and CDR2 is YSYEKL. Trimming took 0 bases from V and 0 from J, leaving 12 bases between them. The CDR3 is made up of 17 amino acids.

The sequencing input was blood. This TCR was sampled from a woman aged 18-35 years in good health. V usage is TRBV4-1 and J usage is TRBJ2-1; TRBD2 might be the D (5 bases). The CDR3, as DNA: TGCGCCAGCAGCCAAGATCCGGGGTCCAGCTCCTACAATGAGCAGTTCTTC. It specifies CASSQDPGSSSYNEQFF.